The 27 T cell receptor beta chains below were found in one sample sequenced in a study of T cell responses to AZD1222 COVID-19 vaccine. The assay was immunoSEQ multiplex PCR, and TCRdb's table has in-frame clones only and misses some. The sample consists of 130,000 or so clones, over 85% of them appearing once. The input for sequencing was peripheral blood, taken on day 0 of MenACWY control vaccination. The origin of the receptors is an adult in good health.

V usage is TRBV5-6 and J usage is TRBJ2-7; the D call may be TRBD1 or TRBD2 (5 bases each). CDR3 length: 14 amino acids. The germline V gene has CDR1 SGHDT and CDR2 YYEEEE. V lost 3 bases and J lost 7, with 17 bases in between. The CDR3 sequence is CASSSPGPEGEQYF. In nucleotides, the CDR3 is TGTGCCAGCAGCTCACCGGGACCCGAGGGGGAGCAGTACTTC.

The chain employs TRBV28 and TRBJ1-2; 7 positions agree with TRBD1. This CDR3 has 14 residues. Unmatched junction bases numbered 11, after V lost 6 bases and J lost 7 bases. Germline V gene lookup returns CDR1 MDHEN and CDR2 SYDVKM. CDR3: CASRYLDREFGYTF. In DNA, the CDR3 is TGTGCCAGCAGGTACCTTGACAGGGAATTTGGCTACACCTTC.

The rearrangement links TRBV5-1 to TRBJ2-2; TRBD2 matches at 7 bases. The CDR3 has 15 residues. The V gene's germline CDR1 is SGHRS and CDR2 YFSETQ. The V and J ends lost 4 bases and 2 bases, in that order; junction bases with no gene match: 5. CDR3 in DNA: TGCGCCAGCAGCCTTTCGGGGGGTAACACCGGGGAGCTGTTTTTT. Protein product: CASSLSGGNTGELFF. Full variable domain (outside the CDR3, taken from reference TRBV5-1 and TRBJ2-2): KAGVTQTPRYLIKTRGQQVTLSCSPISGHRSVSWYQQTPGQGLQFLFEYFSETQRNKGNFPGRFSGRQFSNSRSEMNVSTLELGDSALYLCASSLSGGNTGELFFGEGSRLTVL.

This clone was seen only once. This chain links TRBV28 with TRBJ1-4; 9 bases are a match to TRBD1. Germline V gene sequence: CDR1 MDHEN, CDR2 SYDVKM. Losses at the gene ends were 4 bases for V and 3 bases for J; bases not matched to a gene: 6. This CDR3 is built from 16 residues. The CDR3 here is CASSSGGTGSNEKLFF. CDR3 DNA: TGTGCCAGCAGTTCGGGGGGGACAGGGTCTAATGAAAAACTGTTTTTT.

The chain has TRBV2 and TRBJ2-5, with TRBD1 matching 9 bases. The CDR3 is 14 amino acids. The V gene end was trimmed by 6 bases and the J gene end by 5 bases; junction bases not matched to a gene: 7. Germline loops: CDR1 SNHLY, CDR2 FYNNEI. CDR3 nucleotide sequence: TGTGCCAGCAGGTCACAGGGGGCTAAGGAGACCCAGTACTTC. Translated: CASRSQGAKETQYF.

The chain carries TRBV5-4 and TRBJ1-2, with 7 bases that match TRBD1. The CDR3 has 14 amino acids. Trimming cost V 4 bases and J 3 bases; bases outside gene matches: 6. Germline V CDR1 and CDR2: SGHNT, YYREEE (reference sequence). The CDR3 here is CASSRRTGDYGYTF. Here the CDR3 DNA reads TGTGCCAGCAGCCGGCGTACAGGGGACTATGGCTACACCTTC.

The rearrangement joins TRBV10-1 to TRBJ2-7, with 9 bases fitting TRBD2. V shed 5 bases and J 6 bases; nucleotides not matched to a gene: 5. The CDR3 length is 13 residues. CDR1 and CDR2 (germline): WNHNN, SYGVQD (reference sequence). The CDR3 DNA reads TGCGCCAGCAGTTTTAGCGGGAGTGGCGAGCAGTACTTC. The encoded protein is CASSFSGSGEQYF.

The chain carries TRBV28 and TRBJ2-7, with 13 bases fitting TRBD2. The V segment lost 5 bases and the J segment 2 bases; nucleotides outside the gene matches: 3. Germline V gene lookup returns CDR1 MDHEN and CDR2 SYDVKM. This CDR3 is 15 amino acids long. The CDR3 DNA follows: TGTGCCAGCAGTCCTGGACTAGCGGGAGCCTACGAGCAGTACTTC. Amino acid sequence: CASSPGLAGAYEQYF.

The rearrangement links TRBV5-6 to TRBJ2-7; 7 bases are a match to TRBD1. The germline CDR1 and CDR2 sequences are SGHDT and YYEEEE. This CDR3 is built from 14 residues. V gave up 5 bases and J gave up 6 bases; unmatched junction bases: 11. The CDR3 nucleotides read TGTGCCAGCAGTGATGCGACAGGGCATCGCGAGCAGTACTTC. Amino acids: CASSDATGHREQYF. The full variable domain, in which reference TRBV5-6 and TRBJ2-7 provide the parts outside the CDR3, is DAGVTQSPTHLIKTRGQQVTLRCSPKSGHDTVSWYQQALGQGPQFIFQYYEEEERQRGNFPDRFSGHQFPNYSSELNVNALLLGDSALYLCASSDATGHREQYFGPGTRLTVT.

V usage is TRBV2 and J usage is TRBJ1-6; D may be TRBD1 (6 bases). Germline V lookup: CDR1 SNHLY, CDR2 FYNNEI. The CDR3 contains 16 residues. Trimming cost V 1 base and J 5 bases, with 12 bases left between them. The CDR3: CASSEEGGGNNSPLHF. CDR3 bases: TGTGCCAGCAGTGAAGAGGGGGGGGGAAATAATTCACCCCTCCACTTT. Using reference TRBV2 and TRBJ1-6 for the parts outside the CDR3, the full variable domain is EPEVTQTPSHQVTQMGQEVILRCVPISNHLYFYWYRQILGQKVEFLVSFYNNEISEKSEIFDDQFSVERPDGSNFTLKIRSTKLEDSAMYFCASSEEGGGNNSPLHFGNGTRLTVT.

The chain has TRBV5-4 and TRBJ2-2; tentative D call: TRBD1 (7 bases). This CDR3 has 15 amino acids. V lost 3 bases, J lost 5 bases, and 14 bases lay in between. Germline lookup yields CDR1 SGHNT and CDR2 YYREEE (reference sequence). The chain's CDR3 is CASSSPGGQTGELFF. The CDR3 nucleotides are TGTGCCAGCAGCTCCCCAGGGGGGCAGACCGGGGAGCTGTTTTTT.

The CDR3: CSVSREGYGYTF. The CDR3 DNA reads TGCAGCGTAAGCAGGGAAGGATACGGCTACACCTTC. The J gene is TRBJ1-2, the V gene TRBV29-1; D may be TRBD1 (5 bases). The germline gives CDR1 SQVTM, CDR2 ANQGSEA. The CDR3 is 12 residues long. V lost 6 bases, J lost 8 bases, and 16 bases lay in between.

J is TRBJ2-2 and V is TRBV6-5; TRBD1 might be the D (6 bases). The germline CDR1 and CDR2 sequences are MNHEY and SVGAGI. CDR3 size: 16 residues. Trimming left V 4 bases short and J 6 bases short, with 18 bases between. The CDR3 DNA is TGTGCCAGCAGTTCCCGACAGGCCCTCCCACCCGGGGAGCTGTTTTTT. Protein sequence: CASSSRQALPPGELFF.

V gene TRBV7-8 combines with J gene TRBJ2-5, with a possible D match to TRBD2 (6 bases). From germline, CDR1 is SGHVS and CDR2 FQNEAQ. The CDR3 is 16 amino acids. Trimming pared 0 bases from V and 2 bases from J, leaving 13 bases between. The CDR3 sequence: CASSLATGTAQETQYF. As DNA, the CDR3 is TGTGCCAGCAGCTTAGCGACCGGGACTGCTCAAGAGACCCAGTACTTC.

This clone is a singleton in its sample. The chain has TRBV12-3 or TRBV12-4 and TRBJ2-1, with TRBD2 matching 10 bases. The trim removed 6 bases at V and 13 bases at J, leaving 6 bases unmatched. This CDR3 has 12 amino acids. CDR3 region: CASSPLAGVQFF. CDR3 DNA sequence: TGTGCCAGCAGCCCCCTAGCGGGAGTTCAGTTCTTC.

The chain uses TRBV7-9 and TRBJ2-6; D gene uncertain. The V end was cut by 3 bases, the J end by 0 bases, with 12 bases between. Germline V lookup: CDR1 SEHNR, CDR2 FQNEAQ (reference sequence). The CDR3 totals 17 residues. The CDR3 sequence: CASSFYLVDSGANVLTF. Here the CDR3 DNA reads TGTGCCAGCAGCTTTTACTTAGTCGACTCTGGGGCCAACGTCCTGACTTTC.

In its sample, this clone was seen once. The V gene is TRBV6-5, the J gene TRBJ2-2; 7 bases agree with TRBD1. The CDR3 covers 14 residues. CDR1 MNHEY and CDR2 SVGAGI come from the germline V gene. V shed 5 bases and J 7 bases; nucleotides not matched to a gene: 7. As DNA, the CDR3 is TGTGCCAGCAGTCCAAGGGGGCCTGGCGGGGAGCTGTTTTTT. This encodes CASSPRGPGGELFF.

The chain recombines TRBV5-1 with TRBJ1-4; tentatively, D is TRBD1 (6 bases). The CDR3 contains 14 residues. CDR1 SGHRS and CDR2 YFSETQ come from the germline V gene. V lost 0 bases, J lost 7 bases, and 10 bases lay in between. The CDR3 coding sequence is TGCGCCAGCAGCTTGGGCGGGACATTTGAAAAACTGTTTTTT. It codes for CASSLGGTFEKLFF.

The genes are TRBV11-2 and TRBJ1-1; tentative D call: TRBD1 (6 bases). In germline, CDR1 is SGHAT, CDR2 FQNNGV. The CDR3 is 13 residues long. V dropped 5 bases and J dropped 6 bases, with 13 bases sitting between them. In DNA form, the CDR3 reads TGTGCCAGCAGCATTACAGGGAAAGCTGAAGCTTTCTTT. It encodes CASSITGKAEAFF. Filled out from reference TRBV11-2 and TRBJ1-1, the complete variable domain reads EAGVAQSPRYKIIEKRQSVAFWCNPISGHATLYWYQQILGQGPKLLIQFQNNGVVDDSQLPKDRFSAERLKGVDSTLKIQPAKLEDSAVYLCASSITGKAEAFFGQGTRLTVV.

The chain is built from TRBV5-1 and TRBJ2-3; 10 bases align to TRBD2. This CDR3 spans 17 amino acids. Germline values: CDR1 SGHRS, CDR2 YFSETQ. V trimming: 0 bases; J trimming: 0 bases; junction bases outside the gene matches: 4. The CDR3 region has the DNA TGCGCCAGCAGCTTGGTAGGACTAGCGGCAAGCACAGATACGCAGTATTTT. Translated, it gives CASSLVGLAASTDTQYF.

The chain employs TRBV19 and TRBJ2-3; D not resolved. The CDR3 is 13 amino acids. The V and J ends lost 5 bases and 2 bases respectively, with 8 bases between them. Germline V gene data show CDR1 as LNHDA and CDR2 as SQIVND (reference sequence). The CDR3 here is CASSAEFTDTQYF. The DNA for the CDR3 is TGTGCCAGTAGTGCGGAATTCACAGATACGCAGTATTTT.

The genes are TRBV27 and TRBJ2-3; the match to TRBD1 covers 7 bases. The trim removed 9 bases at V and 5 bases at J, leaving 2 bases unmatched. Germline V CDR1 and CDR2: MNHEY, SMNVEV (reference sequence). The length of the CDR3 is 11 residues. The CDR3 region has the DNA TGTGCCAGTTCAGGGGGAGATACGCAGTATTTT. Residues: CASSGGDTQYF.

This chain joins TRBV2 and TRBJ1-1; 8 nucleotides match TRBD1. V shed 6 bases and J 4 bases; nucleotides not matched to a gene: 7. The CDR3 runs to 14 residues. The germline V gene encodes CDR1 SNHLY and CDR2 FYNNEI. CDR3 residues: CASRLTGVGTEAFF. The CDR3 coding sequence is TGTGCCAGCAGATTGACAGGGGTAGGCACTGAAGCTTTCTTT.

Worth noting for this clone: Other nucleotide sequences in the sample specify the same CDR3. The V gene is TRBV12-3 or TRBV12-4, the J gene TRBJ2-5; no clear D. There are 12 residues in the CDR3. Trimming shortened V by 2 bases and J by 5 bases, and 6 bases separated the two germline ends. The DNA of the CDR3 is TGTGCCAGCAGTTTAAGACGGGAGACCCAGTACTTC. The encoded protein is CASSLRRETQYF.

The CDR3 protein is CASSLNSNPGRTGELFF. The CDR3 DNA is TGTGCCAGCTCACTAAATTCGAATCCGGGGAGGACCGGGGAGCTGTTTTTT. J is TRBJ2-2 and V is TRBV18; maybe TRBD2 (6 bases). The CDR3 sequence is 17 residues long. Per germline, CDR1 KGHSH and CDR2 LQKENI. V was cut by 4 bases and J by 5 bases, with 20 bases left in between.

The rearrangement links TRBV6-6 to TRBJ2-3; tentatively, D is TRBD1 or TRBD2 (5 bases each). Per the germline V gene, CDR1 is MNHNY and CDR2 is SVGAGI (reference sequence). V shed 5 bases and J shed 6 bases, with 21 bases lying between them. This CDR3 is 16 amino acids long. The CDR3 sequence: CASSPTRGFLGDTQYF. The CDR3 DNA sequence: TGTGCCAGCAGTCCCACTAGGGGATTTTTGGGGGATACGCAGTATTTT.

The CDR3 protein is CASSIPRKGSSGNTIYF. CDR3 DNA: TGCGCCAGCAGCATACCCAGGAAGGGGAGCTCTGGAAACACCATATATTTT. V is TRBV4-1 and J is TRBJ1-3; weak D call: TRBD1 (5 bases). The CDR3 loop spans 17 amino acids. V lost 5 bases and J 0 bases, leaving 17 bases between the germline ends. The germline gives CDR1 MGHRA, CDR2 YSYEKL.